This T cell receptor (beta chain) was sequenced for a study of cytomegalovirus exposure and HLA in healthy donors. V was pared by 6 bases and J by 4 bases, with 9 bases of the junction left unmatched. This CDR3 has 14 amino acids. Per germline, CDR1 SNHLY and CDR2 FYNNEI. PCR employed 60 Vbeta and 13 Jbeta primers. Repertoires were generated with immunoSEQ multiplex PCR, while TCRdb's copy carries only in-frame clones and drops some. The sample lists some 67,000 clones, around four fifths seen once, with 9.7% in the top ten. Donors showed nominal health when sampled, although they likely had unrecorded immune exposures. Study findings and constraints: What was likely a sequencing artifact was a cluster of highly shared sequence variants.

On this clone: What it binds is not known.

Sequenced input: PBMCs. The clonotype originates from a man in his forties or fifties in good health and CMV-seronegative. The chain joins TRBV2 to TRBJ2-7; 7 bases line up with TRBD1. In DNA form, the CDR3 reads TGTGCCAGCAGCCTGGACAGGAGGATTTACGAGCAGTACTTC. Translating it yields CASSLDRRIYEQYF.